The clone carrying this T cell receptor beta chain has a handful of counts. The antigen is unknown. Using immunoSEQ multiplex PCR, the repertoire was profiled, and TCRdb retains in-frame clones only, with some absent. The data hold around 160,000 clones, with roughly 90% observed a single time. The sample is drawn from a study of T cell responses to AZD1222 COVID-19 vaccine. Study results and limitations: Spike regions recognized by vaccine-associated CD4 TCRs spanned the protein, led by 160-218 and 743-854. There were repertoire samples only from the period after the peak T cell response. Close to half of all spike-specific TCRs reportedly target regions of the variants that are unmutated. The donor cohort was predominantly white British with a female majority, and clonal diversity may have been underestimated.

This TCR derives from an adult in good health. Specimen: peripheral blood, collected on day 0 of AZD1222 vaccination.

This chain's CDR3 is CASSQDTEGDSGANVLTF. In DNA, the CDR3 is TGTGCCAGCAGCCAAGATACGGAAGGGGACTCTGGGGCCAACGTCCTGACTTTC. The V gene is TRBV4-2, the J gene TRBJ2-6; D possibly corresponds to TRBD1 (5 bases). Trimming left V 0 bases short and J 0 bases short, with 12 bases between. The CDR3 runs to 18 residues. In germline, CDR1 is LGHNA, CDR2 YNFKEQ.